This section outlines one T cell receptor (beta chain) sequence together with its context. This sample was taken from a study of T cell responses to AZD1222 COVID-19 vaccine. The assay was immunoSEQ multiplex PCR, and TCRdb's table has in-frame clones only and misses some. The sample shows more than 90,000 clones, less than 95% of them seen only once. The CDR3 has 14 residues. The V segment lost 4 bases and the J segment 4 bases; nucleotides outside the gene matches: 4. The germline gives CDR1 MNHEY, CDR2 SMNVEV (reference sequence). The source material was peripheral blood, sampled on day 0 of AZD1222 vaccination. The chain combines TRBV27 with TRBJ2-3; TRBD2 matches 8 bases. The TCR comes from an adult in good health. The DNA for the CDR3 is TGTGCCAGCAGTTCGACTAGCGCCCCAGATACGCAGTATTTT. Translating gives CASSSTSAPDTQYF.